Below, 23 T cell receptor beta chains from the same sample are listed, as sequenced in a study of cytomegalovirus exposure and HLA in healthy donors. It was with 60 Vbeta and 13 Jbeta primers that the PCR ran. The data were produced by immunoSEQ multiplex PCR, yet TCRdb's version contains in-frame clones alone and is incomplete. The sample's table shows more than 130,000 clones. The specimen was PBMCs. These receptors came from a man between 35 and 55 years old in good health and CMV-seronegative.

The chain is built from TRBV7-2 and TRBJ1-5; 7 nucleotides align to TRBD1. CDR1 and CDR2 (germline): SGHTA, FQGNSA. V lost 5 bases to trimming and J lost 5 bases; unmatched junction nucleotides: 3. CDR3 length: 13 residues. CDR3 loop: CASSIGQDQPQHF. In DNA, the CDR3 is TGTGCCAGCAGCATAGGACAGGATCAGCCCCAGCATTTT.

For this clone: One end of the junction does not line up with germline, which may come from a read error. The rearrangement joins TRBV9 to TRBJ2-1; D perhaps matches TRBD2 (5 bases). Germline CDR1 and CDR2: SGDLS and YYNGEE. The CDR3 loop spans 15 amino acids. The CDR3 sequence: CASSVELEFHNGQFF. In nucleotides, the CDR3 is TGTGCCAGCAGCGTAGAACTAGAGTTCCACAATGGGCAGTTCTTC.

The V and J genes are TRBV5-1 and TRBJ1-4; TRBD1 matches at 8 bases. The CDR3 runs 15 residues. V lost 0 bases, J lost 7 bases, and 5 bases stayed unmatched. The germline V gene encodes CDR1 SGHRS and CDR2 YFSETQ. The DNA for the CDR3 is TGCGCCAGCAGCTTGGCGTCAGGGGGCCGTGAAAAACTGTTTTTT. It encodes CASSLASGGREKLFF.

The genes are TRBV28 and TRBJ2-2, with 13 bases identical to TRBD2. In germline, CDR1 is MDHEN, CDR2 SYDVKM. This CDR3 has 16 residues. Germline trimming cut 5 bases from V and 6 bases from J; bases unmatched to any gene: 6. For the CDR3, the DNA is TGTGCCAGCAGTCAAATGACTAGCGGGGGGCCCGGGGAGCTGTTTTTT. Encoded protein: CASSQMTSGGPGELFF.

The chain combines TRBV5-5 with TRBJ1-1, with 8 bases lining up with TRBD1. The CDR3 is 17 residues long. CDR1 SGHKS and CDR2 YYEKEE come from the germline V gene (reference sequence). J gave up 11 bases and V 0 bases, and 18 bases lay outside the gene matches. CDR3 amino acids: CASSLVLTRQGQRDAFF. CDR3 DNA sequence: TGTGCCAGCAGCTTGGTGCTGACGAGACAGGGGCAAAGAGACGCTTTCTTT.

Here the CDR3 reads CASSLAAGETYEQYF. CDR3 in DNA: TGCGCCAGCAGCTTGGCCGCAGGCGAAACCTACGAGCAGTACTTC. This chain joins TRBV5-1 and TRBJ2-7; D is undetermined. The length of the CDR3 is 15 residues. Between the trimmed V and J ends, which lost 0 bases and 2 bases, there was a span of 12 bases. Germline lookup yields CDR1 SGHRS and CDR2 YFSETQ.

Note on this clone: The final CDR3 position lacks the conserved phenylalanine or tryptophan, pointing to a likely read error. It is unclear where the CDR3 begins or ends on the DNA, so no DNA is shown, and the CDR3 is as TCRdb lists it. The chain joins TRBV5-6 to TRBJ1-2. With termini counted, the CDR3 has 12 amino acids. CDR1 is SGHDT, CDR2 YYEEEE, per germline. CDR3 residues: CASSLGGTTGTV.

V usage is TRBV5-4 and J usage is TRBJ2-7, with a possible D match to TRBD1 (8 bases). The V end lost 5 bases, the J end lost 2 bases, and 14 bases lay between the germline ends. The CDR3 has 14 amino acids. Germline loops: CDR1 SGHNT, CDR2 YYREEE (reference sequence). The CDR3 here is CASSSTGGAYEQYF. CDR3 nucleotides: TGTGCCAGCAGTTCTACAGGGGGGGCCTACGAGCAGTACTTC.

V and J are TRBV27 and TRBJ1-5; D is perhaps TRBD1 (6 bases). Per germline, CDR1 MNHEY and CDR2 SMNVEV (reference sequence). The V and J ends lost 3 bases and 2 bases respectively, with 11 bases between them. The CDR3 runs to 15 residues. Written as DNA, the CDR3 is TGTGCCAGCAGTTTTGGGGGCGGACGCAATCAGCCCCAGCATTTT. The encoded protein is CASSFGGGRNQPQHF.

The J gene is TRBJ2-5, the V gene TRBV7-8, with a tentative D call TRBD1 (6 bases). The CDR3 covers 15 residues. V lost 9 bases and J lost 5, with 22 bases in between. Per the germline V gene, CDR1 is SGHVS and CDR2 is FQNEAQ. The CDR3 reads CASLQGTHTLETQYF. The CDR3 region has the DNA TGTGCCAGTCTCCAGGGGACGCATACCTTGGAGACCCAGTACTTC. Combining the CDR3 with reference TRBV7-8 and TRBJ2-5 gives the whole variable domain GAGVSQSPRYKVAKRGQDVALRCDPISGHVSLFWYQQALGQGPEFLTYFQNEAQLDKSGLPSDRFFAERPEGSVSTLKIQRTQQEDSAVYLCASLQGTHTLETQYFGPGTRLLVL.

CDR3 protein: CASSGGMANPYGYTF. Here the CDR3 DNA reads TGTGCCAGCAGCGGGGGCATGGCTAACCCTTATGGCTACACCTTC. This sequence joins TRBV11-2 and TRBJ1-2, with a possible D match to TRBD1 (6 bases). This CDR3 has 15 residues. The germline V gene encodes CDR1 SGHAT and CDR2 FQNNGV. The V end lost 5 bases, the J end lost 5 bases, and 18 bases lay between the germline ends.

The J gene is TRBJ1-4, the V gene TRBV15, with TRBD1 matching 7 bases. The CDR3 extends over 16 amino acids. Germline lookup yields CDR1 LNHNV and CDR2 YYDKDF (reference sequence). J was trimmed by 4 bases and V by 4 bases; bases with no gene match: 9. The CDR3 coding sequence is TGTGCCACCAGCAAGTCCCCGACAGGGCTTAATGAAAAACTGTTTTTT. Translation: CATSKSPTGLNEKLFF.

The chain's CDR3 is CASSYSKRAAGELFF. Written as DNA, the CDR3 is TGTGCCAGCAGTTACTCCAAGAGGGCAGCCGGGGAGCTGTTTTTT. This chain uses TRBV6-5 with TRBJ2-2; weak D call: TRBD2 (5 bases). Trimming left V 0 bases short and J 6 bases short, with 11 bases between. The CDR3 runs to 15 residues. Looked up from germline, CDR1 is MNHEY and CDR2 is SVGAGI.

Remarks on this clone: One junction end does not reproduce the germline sequence, and a read error may be involved. The chain recombines TRBV6-6 with TRBJ1-4, with D possibly matching TRBD1 (5 bases). This CDR3 has 15 residues. Germline values: CDR1 MNHNY, CDR2 SVGAGI (reference sequence). The CDR3 DNA reads TGTGCCAGCAGTTACCGGGGGAGTCCTAATGAACAACTGTTTTTT. Amino acids: CASSYRGSPNEQLFF.

DNA for the CDR3: TGCGCCAGCAGCTCGGGACAGAGGGGCACAGATACGCAGTATTTT. Translated: CASSSGQRGTDTQYF. This chain connects TRBV5-1 to TRBJ2-3; 7 nucleotides match TRBD1. J gave up 1 base and V 3 bases, and 5 bases lay outside the gene matches. The CDR3 contains 15 residues. Looked up from germline, CDR1 is SGHRS and CDR2 is YFSETQ. The whole variable domain, remainder taken from reference TRBV5-1 and TRBJ2-3, is KAGVTQTPRYLIKTRGQQVTLSCSPISGHRSVSWYQQTPGQGLQFLFEYFSETQRNKGNFPGRFSGRQFSNSRSEMNVSTLELGDSALYLCASSSGQRGTDTQYFGPGTRLTVL.

V is TRBV4-3 and J is TRBJ1-5; D ambiguous. V dropped 0 bases and J dropped 9 bases, with 12 bases sitting between them. The CDR3 has 14 residues. Germline V gene data show CDR1 as LGHNA and CDR2 as YSLEER. CDR3 amino acids: CASSQEVGGRPQHF. The CDR3, as DNA: TGCGCCAGCAGCCAAGAAGTAGGAGGACGGCCCCAGCATTTT.

The J gene is TRBJ2-3, the V gene TRBV5-4, with 7 bases that match TRBD2. This CDR3 is built from 17 residues. Losses at the gene ends were 1 base for V and 4 bases for J; bases not matched to a gene: 12. CDR1 SGHNT and CDR2 YYREEE come from the germline V gene (reference sequence). CDR3 amino acids: CASSLRLERGRADTQYF. CDR3 nucleotide sequence: TGTGCCAGCAGCTTGCGGCTTGAGCGGGGTCGCGCAGATACGCAGTATTTT.

The chain links TRBV4-2 to TRBJ2-2; the D gene is possibly TRBD2 (7 bases). CDR3 length: 16 amino acids. Germline CDR1 reads LGHNA; CDR2 reads YNFKEQ. V lost 0 bases, J lost 6 bases, and 14 bases lay in between. The chain's CDR3 is CASSQELGGGAGELFF. DNA of the CDR3: TGTGCCAGCAGCCAAGAGTTAGGAGGGGGGGCCGGGGAGCTGTTTTTT.

The chain's CDR3 is CASSPTEAPGELFF. The CDR3 DNA reads TGTGCCAGCAGCCCAACTGAAGCCCCCGGGGAGCTGTTTTTT. This chain links TRBV7-2 with TRBJ2-2; D unresolved. The CDR3 spans 14 residues. Looked up from germline, CDR1 is SGHTA and CDR2 is FQGNSA. The V end was cut by 5 bases, the J end by 6 bases, with 13 bases between.

The chain recombines TRBV2 with TRBJ1-5, with D hard to call. Per germline, CDR1 SNHLY and CDR2 FYNNEI. Trimming took off 5 bases at V and 0 bases at J, with 17 bases between the two ends. The CDR3 contains 17 residues. CDR3: CASSPGRFQRSNQPQHF. For the CDR3, the DNA is TGTGCCAGCAGTCCAGGCAGGTTCCAACGTAGCAATCAGCCCCAGCATTTT.

The J gene is TRBJ1-4, the V gene TRBV7-8; D not certain. Germline-derived CDR1 and CDR2 are SGHVS and FQNEAQ. With 1 base removed from V and 7 bases from J, the gap between germline ends came to 16 bases. There are 16 residues in the CDR3. The CDR3 region is CASSLVTSHRGEKLFF. The CDR3 DNA sequence: TGTGCCAGCAGCTTAGTAACATCCCACCGGGGTGAAAAACTGTTTTTT.

The chain combines TRBV5-1 with TRBJ2-5; TRBD2 agrees at 13 bases. Germline V gives CDR1 SGHRS, CDR2 YFSETQ. V lost 4 bases and J lost 6; bases outside the gene matches: 6. The CDR3 runs 15 residues. CDR3 amino acids: CASSLLAGGTKTQYF. The CDR3 DNA follows: TGCGCCAGCAGCCTACTAGCGGGGGGGACGAAGACCCAGTACTTC.

The chain combines TRBV27 with TRBJ2-7, with D possibly TRBD1 on 6 matching bases. CDR3 size: 14 residues. The V and J ends lost 5 bases and 5 bases respectively, with 16 bases between them. CDR1 is MNHEY and CDR2 is SMNVEV in the germline V gene (reference sequence). The DNA for the CDR3 is TGTGCCAGCAGTGCAGGGGTTTACGGGGACGAGCAGTACTTC. Encoded protein: CASSAGVYGDEQYF.